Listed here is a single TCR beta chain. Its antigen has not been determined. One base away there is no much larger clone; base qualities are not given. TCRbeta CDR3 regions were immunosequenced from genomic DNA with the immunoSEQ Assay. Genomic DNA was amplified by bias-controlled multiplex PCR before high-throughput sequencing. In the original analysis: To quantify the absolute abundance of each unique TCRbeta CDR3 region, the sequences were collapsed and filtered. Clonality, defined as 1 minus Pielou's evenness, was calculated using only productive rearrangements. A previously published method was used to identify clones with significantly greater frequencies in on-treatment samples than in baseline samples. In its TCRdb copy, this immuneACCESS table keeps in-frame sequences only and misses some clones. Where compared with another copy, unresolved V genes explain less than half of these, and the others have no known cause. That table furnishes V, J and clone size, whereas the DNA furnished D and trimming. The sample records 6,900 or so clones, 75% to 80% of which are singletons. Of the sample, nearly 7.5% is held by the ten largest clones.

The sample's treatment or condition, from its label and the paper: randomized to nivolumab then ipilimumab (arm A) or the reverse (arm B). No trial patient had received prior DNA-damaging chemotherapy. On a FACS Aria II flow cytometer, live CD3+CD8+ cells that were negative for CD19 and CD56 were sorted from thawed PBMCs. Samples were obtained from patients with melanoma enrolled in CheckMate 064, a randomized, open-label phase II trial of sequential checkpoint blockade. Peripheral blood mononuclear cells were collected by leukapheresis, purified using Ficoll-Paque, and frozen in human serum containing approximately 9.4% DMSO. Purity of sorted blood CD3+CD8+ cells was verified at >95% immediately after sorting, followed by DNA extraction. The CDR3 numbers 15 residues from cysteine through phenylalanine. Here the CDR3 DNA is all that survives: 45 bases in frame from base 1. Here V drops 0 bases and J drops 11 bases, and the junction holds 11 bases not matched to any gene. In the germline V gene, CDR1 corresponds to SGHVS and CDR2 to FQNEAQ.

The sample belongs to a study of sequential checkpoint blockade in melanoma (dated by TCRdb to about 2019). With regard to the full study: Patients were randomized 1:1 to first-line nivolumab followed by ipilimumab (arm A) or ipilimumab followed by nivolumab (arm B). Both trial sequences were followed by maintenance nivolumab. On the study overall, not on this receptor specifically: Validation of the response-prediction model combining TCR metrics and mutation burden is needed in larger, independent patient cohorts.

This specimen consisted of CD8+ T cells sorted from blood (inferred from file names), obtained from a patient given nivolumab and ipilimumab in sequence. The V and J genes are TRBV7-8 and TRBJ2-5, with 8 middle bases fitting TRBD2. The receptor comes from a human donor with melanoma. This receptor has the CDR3 CASSLARGSGGEQYF. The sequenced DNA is TGTGCCAGCAGCTTAGCCCGCGGCTCGGGGGGGGAGCAGTACTTC.